Listed below are T cell receptor beta chains from one sample, sequenced in a study of a mutant IDH1 vaccine in newly diagnosed glioma. Only in-frame clones appear in the TCRdb table, and some are missing; sequencing was by immunoSEQ multiplex PCR. The sample lists 32,000 or so clones; about 80% were seen once. No antigens are known for them. The specimen was PBMCs, collected from a glioma patient whose treatment included an IDH1 peptide vaccine. Receptors were obtained from a man aged 25-45 years with glioma. CDR3s include the opening cysteine and the closing phenylalanine or tryptophan. Each record gives: J gene, V gene, D gene, clone size, CDR3 DNA, CDR3 protein. A D gene is named only where the DNA matches it firmly. Where a row states a size, it is once, few, many or the class of an expanded clone; other rows omit it.

>TRBJ1-4|TRBV30|NA|NA
TGTGCCTGGAGGACGTTTGGACAGAGTCTTAATGAAAAACTGTTTTTT
CAWRTFGQSLNEKLFF
>TRBJ1-2|TRBV7-8|NA|NA
TGTGCCAGCAGCTTAGTCCCGGCCTATGGCTACACCTTC
CASSLVPAYGYTF
>TRBJ2-2|TRBV7-2|TRBD2|few
TGTGCCAGCAGTCGAGCGGGAGGGCCCGACACCGGGGAGCTGTTTTTT
CASSRAGGPDTGELFF
>TRBJ2-1|TRBV27|NA|NA
TGTGCCAGCAGCCCAGCAAGCTCCTACAATGAGCAGTTCTTC
CASSPASSYNEQFF
>TRBJ2-7|TRBV18|TRBD1|NA
TGTGCCAGCTCAGGACAGGGGGCCACCTACGAGCAGTACTTC
CASSGQGATYEQYF
>TRBJ2-2|TRBV10-2|TRBD2|NA
TGCGCCAGCAGTGAGGGGGGACTAGCGGGAGGTGTCACCGGGGAGCTGTTTTTT
CASSEGGLAGGVTGELFF
>TRBJ1-1|TRBV7-9|NA|NA
TGTGCCAGCAGCTTGGACAGTCGGGGCACTGAAGCTTTCTTT
CASSLDSRGTEAFF
>TRBJ1-4|TRBV19|TRBD1|NA
TGTGCCAGTAGTATGGGGACAGGGGGCGAAGCAACTAATGAAAAACTGTTTTTT
CASSMGTGGEATNEKLFF
>TRBJ2-7|TRBV7-3|TRBD2|NA
TGTGCCAGCAGCTTAGGGAGCGGGAGTGGTTACGAGCAGTACTTC
CASSLGSGSGYEQYF
>TRBJ1-1|TRBV4-1|NA|once
TGCGCCAGCAGCCAACAGTCAGGGACGTACACTGAAGCTTTCTTT
CASSQQSGTYTEAFF
>TRBJ2-7|TRBV5-4|TRBD1|NA
TGTGCCAGCAGCGTGACCGGGACAGTCTACGAGCAGTACTTC
CASSVTGTVYEQYF
>TRBJ1-2|TRBV5-1|NA|NA
TGCGCCAGCAGCTTTGAGGGTGACTATGGCTACACCTTC
CASSFEGDYGYTF
>TRBJ2-2|TRBV2|TRBD2|NA
TGTGCCAGCTCTGAAGGGAGGGCAACAAAGAACACCGGGGAGCTGTTTTTT
CASSEGRATKNTGELFF
>TRBJ2-1|TRBV6-6|TRBD2|NA
TGTGCCAGCAGTGCCGGGACTAGGCGGTACAATGAGCAGTTCTTC
CASSAGTRRYNEQFF
>TRBJ2-5|TRBV5-1|NA|NA
TGCGCCAGCAGCTTGGAGGGCAGACCTGTCCAAGAGACCCAGTACTTC
CASSLEGRPVQETQYF
>TRBJ1-2|TRBV29-1|TRBD1|NA
TGCAGCGTTCAGGGGGAGGAAGGCTACACCTTC
CSVQGEEGYTF
>TRBJ2-7|TRBV15|NA|NA
TGTGCCACCAGCAGAGATTCGTCGGGCCTGGCAGCCTACGAGCAGTACTTC
CATSRDSSGLAAYEQYF
>TRBJ1-2|TRBV7-2|TRBD1|once
TGTGCCACTGCCGTGGGACAGGGGGCGATTGGCTACACCTTC
CATAVGQGAIGYTF
>TRBJ2-7|TRBV6-6|TRBD1|NA
TGTGCCACACTAGGGGACAGCAGCTACGAGCAGTACTTC
CATLGDSSYEQYF
>TRBJ2-2|TRBV11-3|NA|few
TGTGCCAGCAGCTTAGTGGCCGGCGGGGAGCTGTTTTTT
CASSLVAGGELFF
>TRBJ1-2|TRBV25-1|NA|NA
TGTGCCAGCAGTGAATCAGGGGCGCGGATCTATGGCTACACCTTC
CASSESGARIYGYTF